This is a list of T cell receptor beta chains from one sample in a study of cytomegalovirus exposure and HLA in healthy donors. The repertoire was sequenced with immunoSEQ multiplex PCR; TCRdb's copy has only in-frame clones and lacks some. The sample gives about 120,000 clones, 8.5% to 10% of which show up once; 2.5% to 3.5% is in the top ten. The sequencing input was PBMCs. The receptors were gathered from a young man in good health and CMV-seronegative. CDR3s include the opening cysteine and the closing phenylalanine or tryptophan. The order of the fields is J gene, V gene, clone size, D gene, CDR3 DNA, CDR3 protein. D genes are given only for firm matches. Where a row states a size, it is once, few, many or the class of an expanded clone; other rows omit it.

TRBJ2-1 | TRBV6-5 | NA | NA | TGTGCCACTCTAGCAGACAATGAGCAGTTCTTC | CATLADNEQFF
TRBJ2-2 | TRBV7-2 | NA | TRBD2 | TGTGCCAGCAGCCCACTAGCGGGGGGGGACACCGGGGAGCTGTTTTTT | CASSPLAGGDTGELFF
TRBJ2-1 | TRBV9 | NA | TRBD2 | TGTGCCAGCAGCGTTAGCGGGCTGAGCTCCTACAATGAGCAGTTCTTC | CASSVSGLSSYNEQFF
TRBJ1-2 | TRBV29-1 | NA | TRBD1 | TGCAGCGTTGAAGGGCGGGGACAGGCGACCTATGGCTACACCTTC | CSVEGRGQATYGYTF
TRBJ1-2 | TRBV20-1 | few | NA | TGCAGTGCCCCTAAGCCCTTGGGCTACACCTTC | CSAPKPLGYTF
TRBJ2-3 | TRBV4-3 | few | NA | TGCGCCAGCAGCCAAGGAGGAGAAAGTACGCAGTATTTT | CASSQGGESTQYF
TRBJ2-5 | TRBV5-1 | NA | NA | TGCGCCAGCAGCTTGGTGGCGGCTACGGAGACCCAGTACTTC | CASSLVAATETQYF
TRBJ2-7 | TRBV6-6 | few | NA | TGTGCCAGCAGTTACGCCCAGGGCGGTCTCGAGCAGTACTTC | CASSYAQGGLEQYF
TRBJ2-7 | TRBV13 | few | NA | TGTGCCAGCACGCCGATAGGGGCCTACGAGCAGTACTTC | CASTPIGAYEQYF
TRBJ2-5 | TRBV27 | NA | TRBD2 | TGTGCCAGCAGTTTTGCGGGAGGGCTGTACTTC | CASSFAGGLYF
TRBJ2-7 | TRBV4-1 | NA | TRBD1 | TGCGCCAGCAGCCAAGGCTTGGGACAGCACTACGAGCAGTACTTC | CASSQGLGQHYEQYF
TRBJ1-4 | TRBV7-9 | few | NA | TGTGCCAGCAGCAGCCAGGGCGTTGGAGAAAAACTGTTTTTT | CASSSQGVGEKLFF
TRBJ2-5 | TRBV7-2 | few | TRBD2 | TGTGCCAGCAGCGGAGGACTAGCGGGGGCCGTCGGGGAGACCCAGTACTTC | CASSGGLAGAVGETQYF
TRBJ2-7 | TRBV5-5 | few | NA | TGTGCCAGCAACCCCGCGAGCCAACTCCGCGAGCAGTACTTC | CASNPASQLREQYF
TRBJ2-1 | TRBV11-2 | few | NA | TGTGCCAGCAGCTTAGATCGGGGGGCGCATGAGCAGTTCTTC | CASSLDRGAHEQFF
TRBJ1-5 | TRBV2 | few | NA | TGTGCCAGCACCCCGGGGGGAGATAATCAGCCCCAGCATTTT | CASTPGGDNQPQHF
TRBJ2-1 | TRBV7-8 | NA | TRBD2 | TGTGCCAGCAGCCCTGGGACTAGAAAGGATGAGCAGTTCTTC | CASSPGTRKDEQFF
TRBJ1-4 | TRBV19 | NA | NA | TGTGCCAGTAGTCCAGGACAGACTAAGAATGAAAAACTGTTTTTT | CASSPGQTKNEKLFF
TRBJ1-1 | TRBV7-3 | few | TRBD1 | TGTGCCAGCAGCTCAGACCCCGGACAGGACACTGAAGCTTTCTTT | CASSSDPGQDTEAFF
TRBJ1-5 | TRBV28 | NA | TRBD1 | TGTGCCAGCAGTCCCGGACAGGGGGCTTTTCAGCCCCAGCATTTT | CASSPGQGAFQPQHF
TRBJ2-1 | TRBV19 | NA | TRBD2 | TGTGCCAGTAGTATATCAGCGGGAGGGCCCAATGAGCAGTTCTTC | CASSISAGGPNEQFF
TRBJ1-3 | TRBV5-5 | few | NA | TGTGCCAGCAGCGGTGGGCCCTACTCTGGAAACACCATATATTTT | CASSGGPYSGNTIYF
TRBJ2-7 | TRBV5-6 | few | NA | TGTGCCAGCAGCTTGCCGCCGGGCAGGGTGCCCTACGAGCAGTACTTC | CASSLPPGRVPYEQYF
TRBJ1-1 | TRBV7-9 | NA | NA | TGTGCCAGCAGCTTATCACTTTCTGAAGCTTTCTTT | CASSLSLSEAFF
TRBJ2-7 | TRBV30 | NA | TRBD1 | TGTGCCTGGAGTGCCGACAGGGACTACGAGCAGTACTTC | CAWSADRDYEQYF
TRBJ2-3 | TRBV2 | few | NA | TGTGCCAGCAGTCGTTTTGCGAGGCCAGATACGCAGTATTTT | CASSRFARPDTQYF
TRBJ2-5 | TRBV5-4 | NA | NA | TGTGCCAGCAGCTTGGCACGGGACCAAGAGACCCAGTACTTC | CASSLARDQETQYF
TRBJ1-6 | TRBV19 | few | TRBD1 | TGTGCCACCCGGGACAGGGGTACTTCACCCCTCCACTTT | CATRDRGTSPLHF
TRBJ1-2 | TRBV18 | NA | NA | TGTGCCAGCTCACCACGCGGGTGGGGCTACACCTTC | CASSPRGWGYTF
TRBJ2-1 | TRBV27 | NA | TRBD2 | TGTGCCAGCAGTTTCCGACTAGCGGGCCTCTCCTACAATGAGCAGTTCTTC | CASSFRLAGLSYNEQFF
TRBJ1-1 | TRBV12-5 | NA | TRBD1 | TGTGCTAGTGGTTTGGGGACAGGGTCGGCTGAAGCTTTCTTT | CASGLGTGSAEAFF
TRBJ1-6 | TRBV30 | NA | NA | TGTGCCTGGAGCGTTAATTCACCCCTCCACTTT | CAWSVNSPLHF
TRBJ1-3 | TRBV30 | NA | TRBD1 | TGTGCCTGGAGTCCCGGGACAGCCTCTGGAAACACCATATATTTT | CAWSPGTASGNTIYF
TRBJ2-7 | TRBV5-4 | NA | TRBD2 | TGTGCCAGCAGCCGGGACGGCCGGGGGGGCTCCTACGAGCAGTACTTC | CASSRDGRGGSYEQYF
TRBJ1-1 | TRBV15 | few | TRBD1 | TGTGCCACCAGCAGAGTCTTCGGACAGGGAGTTTCTGAAGCTTTCTTT | CATSRVFGQGVSEAFF
TRBJ2-3 | TRBV5-1 | NA | NA | TGCGCCAGCAGCGGGCCGTATACGCAGTATTTT | CASSGPYTQYF
TRBJ1-1 | TRBV5-1 | NA | NA | TGCGCCAGCAGCTTGGCCCGGGACAAACTGGGAGCTTTCTTT | CASSLARDKLGAFF
TRBJ2-7 | TRBV7-2 | few | NA | TGTGCCAGCAGCCCCTACCGGGCAGGGCCTAAAGAGCAGTACTTC | CASSPYRAGPKEQYF
TRBJ2-3 | TRBV30 | NA | TRBD2 | TGTGCCTGGGAATCCGGGACTAGCATAACACCGCAGTATTTT | CAWESGTSITPQYF
TRBJ1-1 | TRBV5-1 | few | TRBD1 | TGCGCCAGCAGCTTGGGCAGGGGGAACATGAACACTGAAGCTTTCTTT | CASSLGRGNMNTEAFF
TRBJ2-2 | TRBV6-6 | few | NA | TGTGCCAGCACTCCAAGACCGGAGATGAACACCGGGGAGCTGTTTTTT | CASTPRPEMNTGELFF
TRBJ2-7 | TRBV6-5 | NA | NA | TGTGCCAGCAGTTACTCCGCCCGGTACGAGCAGTACTTC | CASSYSARYEQYF
TRBJ2-7 | TRBV30 | few | TRBD1 | TGTGCCTGGGACTGGGGACAGCTAAACTCCTACGAGCAGTACTTC | CAWDWGQLNSYEQYF
TRBJ1-2 | TRBV27 | few | TRBD1 | TGTGCCAGCAAAAGGACAGGGGCCCTATCTGGCTACACCTTC | CASKRTGALSGYTF
TRBJ1-1 | TRBV29-1 | few | NA | TGCAGCGTTGACAACCGGGTGAACACTGAAGCTTTCTTT | CSVDNRVNTEAFF
TRBJ2-5 | TRBV2 | NA | TRBD2 | TGTGCCAGCACTGGGAGACTAGCGGGGAGGGAGGAGACCCAGTACTTC | CASTGRLAGREETQYF
TRBJ2-3 | TRBV4-2 | NA | NA | TGTGCCAGCAGCCAAGAGTTATCGCGGTGGAACACAGATACGCAGTATTTT | CASSQELSRWNTDTQYF
TRBJ1-5 | TRBV29-1 | NA | TRBD1 | TGCAGCGTTGTAGGGGGCGAGAATCAGCCCCAGCATTTT | CSVVGGENQPQHF
TRBJ2-1 | TRBV25-1 | NA | TRBD2 | TGTGCCAGCAGTGAATACACGGGAGGCTCCTACAATGAGCAGTTCTTC | CASSEYTGGSYNEQFF
TRBJ2-7 | TRBV11-3 | few | TRBD2 | TGTGCCAGCAGCCCCCGGACTAGCGGGAGTTGGGAGCAGTACTTC | CASSPRTSGSWEQYF
TRBJ2-5 | TRBV5-4 | few | TRBD2 | TGTGCCAGCAGCCGACCGGGGGGGGAGTCGGAGACCCAGTACTTC | CASSRPGGESETQYF
TRBJ2-7 | TRBV27 | NA | NA | TGTGCCAGCAGTTTCCGGGTTGGTCGAGACGAGCAGTACTTC | CASSFRVGRDEQYF
TRBJ2-4 | TRBV12-2 | NA | NA | TGTGCAAGTCGCTCCCTCGGGACAGGTGGTTACTTC | CASRSLGTGGYF
TRBJ2-1 | TRBV7-9 | NA | TRBD1 | TGTGCCAGCAGCCCACTTTCGAAGGGACAGGGTGGGAATGAGCAGTTCTTC | CASSPLSKGQGGNEQFF
TRBJ2-3 | TRBV5-1 | NA | TRBD1 | TGCGCCAGCACTGGGACAGGGGACAGCACAGATACGCAGTATTTT | CASTGTGDSTDTQYF